This T cell receptor (beta chain) was found in a study of Ad26.COV2.S vaccination and SARS-CoV-2 variants. Stated treatment: around 19 received Ad26.COV2.S at low or high dose, single or two shots; about 5 received placebo; per-sample allocation not given. Samples were taken on day 63 after the first vaccine or placebo injection. This person who donated was an adult of 18-55 years in Boston. CDR1 and CDR2 from the germline V gene are SGHAT and FQNNGV. Trimming took off 1 base at V and 0 bases at J, with 16 bases between the two ends. This CDR3 comprises 19 residues. The data were produced by immunoSEQ multiplex PCR, yet TCRdb's version contains in-frame clones alone and is incomplete. The repertoire holds some 400,000 clones, with over 75% as singletons. Study outcomes and limitations: Participants in the vaccine arm had higher spike-specific TCR breadth; placebo recipients had lower. After vaccination, substantial breadth of spike-specific CD8+ and CD4+ responses was reported. Total T cell responses were possibly underestimated by TCR breadth and depth analyses.

To note about this clone: What it binds is not known.

V usage is TRBV11-2 and J usage is TRBJ2-6; D might be TRBD1 (6 bases). This TCR derives from a person between 18 and 65 years old who received the Ad26.COV2.S COVID-19 vaccine or a placebo. The sample in question was peripheral blood, obtained in a trial of Ad26.COV2.S vaccine versus placebo. Here the CDR3 reads CASSLVSRDTFSGANVLTF. CDR3 nucleotides: TGTGCCAGCAGCTTAGTTTCCCGGGACACATTCTCTGGGGCCAACGTCCTGACTTTC.